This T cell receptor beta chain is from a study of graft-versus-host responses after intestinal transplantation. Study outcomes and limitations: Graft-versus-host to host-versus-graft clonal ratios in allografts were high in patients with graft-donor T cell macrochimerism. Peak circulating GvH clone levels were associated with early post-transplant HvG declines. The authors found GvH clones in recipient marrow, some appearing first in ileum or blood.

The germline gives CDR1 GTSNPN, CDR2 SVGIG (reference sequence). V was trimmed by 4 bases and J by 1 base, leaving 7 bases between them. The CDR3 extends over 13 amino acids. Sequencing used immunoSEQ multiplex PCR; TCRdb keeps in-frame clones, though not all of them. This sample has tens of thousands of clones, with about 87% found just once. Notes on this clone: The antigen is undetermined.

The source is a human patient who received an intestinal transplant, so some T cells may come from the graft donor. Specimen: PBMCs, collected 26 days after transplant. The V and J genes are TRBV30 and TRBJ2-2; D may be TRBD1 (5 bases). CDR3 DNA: TGTGCCTGGAATCAGGGGAACACCGGGGAGCTGTTTTTT. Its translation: CAWNQGNTGELFF.